This T cell receptor beta chain was recorded in a study of blood T cell repertoires in COVID-19. Study as a whole: The samples span acute and convalescent COVID-19 from the United States, Italy and Spain. Sources were T cells, B-cell-depleted T cells, or PBMCs; the material itself was cDNA or gDNA.

In the authors' methods: How many nucleated cells were present was estimated from reference gene primer amplification. Repertoires were generated with immunoSEQ multiplex PCR, while TCRdb's copy carries only in-frame clones and drops some. D and trimming were read from the DNA, whereas the V and J calls and clone size are those reported in that table. The sample carries 450,000 or so clones, approximately 89% recorded once. It was during active infection that Seattle patients were enrolled and then longitudinally followed. CDR1 and CDR2 from the germline V gene are SGHKS and YYEKEE (reference sequence). V shed 1 base and J 6 bases; nucleotides not matched to a gene: 7. This CDR3 has 16 amino acids.

This chain connects TRBV5-5 to TRBJ2-2; TRBD2 agrees at 9 bases. The sequence came from a man between 18 and 29 years old with COVID-19, enrolled during active disease. The sequenced sample consisted of peripheral blood. CDR3 DNA: TGTGCCAGCAGCTTGAATTTAGCGGGAGTATCCGGGGAGCTGTTTTTT. Its translation: CASSLNLAGVSGELFF.